Below, 21 T cell receptor beta chains from the same sample are listed, as sequenced in a study of beta chain features in type 1 diabetes. Expressed TCRB transcripts were sequenced because the isolated RNA had all been reverse transcribed beforehand. Some clones are missing from TCRdb's copy, which holds only in-frame ones; the method was immunoSEQ multiplex PCR. The sample yields roughly 450,000 clones, approximately 14% seen once. Sequenced input: naive CD4+ T cells from blood. The receptor source for this set is a man aged 30-40 years in good health.

This chain connects TRBV6-1 to TRBJ1-1; 9 positions match TRBD1. Germline values: CDR1 MNHNS, CDR2 SASEGT. The J segment lost 4 bases and the V segment lost 5 bases, leaving 2 bases of the junction unmatched. The CDR3 covers 13 residues. CDR3 DNA: TGTGCCAGCAGTTCGGACAGGGGCACTGAAGCTTTCTTT. This gives the protein CASSSDRGTEAFF.

This clone was detected only a few times. This rearrangement joins TRBV9 to TRBJ1-5, with D uncertain. The germline V and J ends were trimmed by 0 bases and 1 base, with 5 bases remaining between them. From germline, CDR1 is SGDLS and CDR2 YYNGEE. CDR3 length: 14 residues. As DNA, the CDR3 is TGTGCCAGCAGCGTAGAACACAGCAATCAGCCCCAGCATTTT. Translating gives CASSVEHSNQPQHF.

This clone came up a few times. The chain joins TRBV18 to TRBJ1-2; D might be TRBD1 (5 bases). Germline-derived CDR1 and CDR2 are KGHSH and LQKENI. CDR3 length: 14 amino acids. With 6 bases removed from V and 11 bases from J, the gap between germline ends came to 22 bases. CDR3: CASSPTGSGALYTF. In DNA, the CDR3 is TGTGCCAGCTCCCCTACCGGATCCGGGGCCCTGTACACCTTC.

V is TRBV6-5 and J is TRBJ1-1, with 8 bases lining up with TRBD1. Germline CDR1 MNHEY, CDR2 SVGAGI. V lost 10 bases, J lost 11 bases, and 9 bases stayed unmatched. The CDR3 totals 11 residues. CDR3 sequence reads: CAIGSGGAAFF. CDR3 in DNA: TGTGCCATAGGGTCAGGGGGCGCGGCTTTCTTT.

This clone was seen more than once but under ten times. The rearrangement joins TRBV19 to TRBJ2-6, with TRBD1 matching over 10 bases. V trimming: 10 bases; J trimming: 1 base; junction bases outside the gene matches: 4. Germline loops: CDR1 LNHDA, CDR2 SQIVND (reference sequence). The CDR3 has 15 residues. This chain's CDR3 is CATRDRGSGANVLTF. In nucleotides, the CDR3 is TGTGCCACCAGGGACAGGGGATCTGGGGCCAACGTCCTGACTTTC.

This clone was found a few times. CDR3 amino acids: CASSRGGTGNEKLFF. In DNA, the CDR3 is TGTGCCAGCAGCCGTGGAGGGACAGGGAATGAAAAACTGTTTTTT. The chain links TRBV21-1 to TRBJ1-4; the table names TRBD1, a call not compared with the DNA. TRBV21-1 is labeled a pseudogene. The CDR3 extends over 15 amino acids.

V and J are TRBV9 and TRBJ2-1; a weak D match, TRBD2 (5 bases). V was clipped by 0 bases and J by 0 bases, with 13 bases between them. The length of the CDR3 is 17 residues. Germline assignment: CDR1 SGDLS and CDR2 YYNGEE. CDR3: CASSVELRGSSYNEQFF. The CDR3, as DNA: TGTGCCAGCAGCGTAGAACTTAGAGGGAGCTCCTACAATGAGCAGTTCTTC.

In its sample, this clone was seen a few times. V gene TRBV18 combines with J gene TRBJ2-7; no reliable D call. CDR1 is KGHSH and CDR2 is LQKENI in the germline V gene. Trimming stripped 3 bases from V and 2 bases from J, with 8 bases between. This CDR3 has 13 amino acids. CDR3 nucleotides: TGTGCCAGCTCACCGAACAGCACCTACGAGCAGTACTTC. Its protein is CASSPNSTYEQYF.

This clone was seen only a few times. This rearrangement joins TRBV11-3 to TRBJ2-1; D may correspond to TRBD1 or TRBD2 (5 bases each). The CDR3 extends over 14 amino acids. Germline assignment: CDR1 SGHNT and CDR2 YENEEA. V dropped 5 bases and J dropped 8 bases, with 16 bases sitting between them. The CDR3 reads CASSPDGARDEQFF. The CDR3 nucleotides are TGTGCCAGCAGCCCGGACGGGGCGAGGGATGAGCAGTTCTTC.

This clone was detected only a few times. The J gene is TRBJ2-5, the V gene TRBV18; possible D gene TRBD1, 7 bases. This CDR3 comprises 14 residues. From germline, CDR1 is KGHSH and CDR2 LQKENI. Trimming took 8 bases from V and 1 from J, leaving 14 bases between them. In DNA form, the CDR3 reads TGTGCCAGCGCGCGGGACAGAATCCAAGAGACCCAGTACTTC. Translated: CASARDRIQETQYF.

This rearrangement joins TRBV9 to TRBJ1-2, with D uncertain. Trimming removed 3 bases at V and 6 bases at J, with 15 bases between. The germline V gene has CDR1 SGDLS and CDR2 YYNGEE. The CDR3 spans 14 residues. This CDR3 reads CASSDYSGEDGYTF. Here the CDR3 DNA reads TGTGCCAGCAGCGACTACTCTGGGGAGGATGGCTACACCTTC.

V gene TRBV19 combines with J gene TRBJ2-7; 7 bases line up with TRBD2. The CDR3 consists of 12 residues. CDR1 and CDR2 (germline): LNHDA, SQIVND (reference sequence). J was trimmed by 5 bases and V by 10 bases; bases with no gene match: 8. The CDR3 is CATRGSTDEQYV. The CDR3 region has the DNA TGTGCCACTCGCGGGAGTACGGACGAGCAGTACGTC.

This clone was detected a few times. This chain joins TRBV6-5 and TRBJ2-7, with 8 bases lining up with TRBD1. The CDR3 has 15 amino acids. Germline loops: CDR1 MNHEY, CDR2 SVGAGI. J lost 3 bases, V lost 6 bases, and 10 bases had no gene match. CDR3 amino acids: CASRKDREPNYEQYV. The CDR3 DNA reads TGTGCCAGCAGAAAGGACAGGGAACCCAACTACGAGCAGTACGTC.

This clone was detected only a few times. V usage is TRBV19 and J usage is TRBJ2-4; TRBD1 agrees at 9 bases. This CDR3 spans 12 amino acids. The V segment lost 6 bases and the J segment 10 bases; nucleotides outside the gene matches: 4. The V gene's germline CDR1 is LNHDA and CDR2 SQIVND (reference sequence). For the CDR3, the DNA is TGTGCCAGTAGAGAGACAGGGGGGATTCAGTACTTC. It codes for CASRETGGIQYF.

The V call is TRBV20-1, the J call TRBJ2-5, with D maybe TRBD2 (6 bases). V was pared by 4 bases and J by 5 bases, with 8 bases between. CDR1 and CDR2 from the germline V gene are DFQATT and SNEGSKA (reference sequence). This CDR3 has 11 amino acids. The CDR3 sequence: CSATAGETQYF. CDR3 in DNA: TGCAGTGCTACAGCGGGCGAGACCCAGTACTTC.

The table lists this clone with a few counts. Other DNA sequences in the sample encode the same CDR3. The chain recombines TRBV7-2 with TRBJ2-3; D uncertain. Germline CDR1 is SGHTA and CDR2 is FQGNSA. With 4 bases removed from V and 3 bases from J, the gap between germline ends came to 5 bases. There are 12 residues in the CDR3. CDR3 amino acids: CASSSSTDTQYF. The CDR3 bases are TGTGCCAGCAGCTCCTCGACAGATACGCAGTATTTT.

The chain combines TRBV7-9 with TRBJ1-5; the D is unclear. CDR3 length equals 13 residues. Trimming stripped 5 bases from V and 5 bases from J, with 10 bases between. Germline V gene data show CDR1 as SEHNR and CDR2 as FQNEAQ (reference sequence). This CDR3 is CASSLLGDQPQHF. The CDR3 region has the DNA TGTGCCAGCAGCCTCCTGGGTGATCAGCCCCAGCATTTT. Drawing the rest from reference TRBV7-9 and TRBJ1-5, the complete variable domain is DTGVSQNPRHKITKRGQNVTFRCDPISEHNRLYWYRQTLGQGPEFLTYFQNEAQLEKSRLLSDRFSAERPKGSFSTLEIQRTEQGDSAMYLCASSLLGDQPQHFGDGTRLSIL.

There are a few counts of this clone. The chain couples TRBV25-1 to TRBJ1-1; D is possibly TRBD1 (5 bases). The CDR3 consists of 14 residues. CDR1 is MGHDK, CDR2 SYGVNS, per germline. Trimming took 5 bases from V and 2 from J, leaving 12 bases between them. In DNA, the CDR3 is TGTGCCAGCAGTTCAATAGGGGTCAACACTGAAGCTTTCTTT. Translation gives CASSSIGVNTEAFF.

The chain has TRBV7-9 and TRBJ2-5; 8 nucleotides agree with TRBD1. CDR1 SEHNR and CDR2 FQNEAQ come from the germline V gene (reference sequence). The CDR3 is 14 residues long. J was trimmed by 5 bases and V by 3 bases; bases with no gene match: 5. CDR3: CASSLRTGWETQYF. CDR3 coding DNA: TGTGCCAGCAGCTTGCGGACAGGGTGGGAGACCCAGTACTTC. Supplemented by reference TRBV7-9 and TRBJ2-5, the full variable domain reads DTGVSQNPRHKITKRGQNVTFRCDPISEHNRLYWYRQTLGQGPEFLTYFQNEAQLEKSRLLSDRFSAERPKGSFSTLEIQRTEQGDSAMYLCASSLRTGWETQYFGPGTRLLVL.

The chain employs TRBV7-2 and TRBJ1-2; TRBD1 matches at 8 bases. Germline V gene lookup returns CDR1 SGHTA and CDR2 FQGNSA. There are 15 residues in the CDR3. The ends lost 4 bases at V and 4 bases at J; junction bases unmatched: 8. As DNA, the CDR3 is TGTGCCAGCAGCTCGCCCGGGACAGGCATCTATGGCTACACCTTC. Protein: CASSSPGTGIYGYTF. Full variable domain (outside the CDR3, taken from reference TRBV7-2 and TRBJ1-2): GAGVSQSPSNKVTEKGKDVELRCDPISGHTALYWYRQSLGQGLEFLIYFQGNSAPDKSGLPSDRFSAERTGGSVSTLTIQRTQQEDSAVYLCASSSPGTGIYGYTFGSGTRLTVV.

This CDR3 reads CASSRDEDNSPLHF. The CDR3 DNA sequence: TGTGCCAGCAGCCGGGACGAGGATAATTCACCCCTCCACTTT. The chain uses TRBV9 and TRBJ1-6; D is possibly TRBD1 (5 bases). The germline V gene has CDR1 SGDLS and CDR2 YYNGEE. The CDR3 sequence is 14 residues long. V was clipped by 4 bases and J by 5 bases, with 10 bases between them.